The source of this TCR beta chain is a study of somatic mutations in cytotoxic T cells in rheumatoid arthritis. TCRdb's copy holds only in-frame clones and misses some; the assay was immunoSEQ multiplex PCR. The sample lists 25,000 to 30,000 clones, roughly 87% occurring once. This clone is judged medium-sized. This CDR3 region has 15 residues. Germline V gives CDR1 SGHRS, CDR2 YFSETQ. The V segment lost 2 bases and the J segment 3 bases; nucleotides outside the gene matches: 5. This sequence joins TRBV5-1 and TRBJ2-7; 10 bases map to TRBD1. Sequencing was performed on CD8+ T cells sorted from blood. The source is a man aged 50-59 years in good health. For the CDR3, the DNA is TGCGCCAGCAGCTTCGACAGGGGGCTCGGCTACGAGCAGTACTTC. Residues: CASSFDRGLGYEQYF.